These 27 T cell receptor beta chains were all obtained from the same sample, sequenced in a study of CD8+ T cells in alopecia areata. Extraction of RNA preceded its reverse transcription into cDNA, which served as the sequencing template. Data came from immunoSEQ multiplex PCR; TCRdb stores just in-frame clones and leaves some out. In the table there are 150,000 to 200,000 clones, less than 75% of which are singletons. The treatment was: oral pan-JAK inhibitor, 5-10 mg twice daily. The starting material was CD4+ T cells sorted from blood, obtained between weeks 55 and 65, from a patient treated with tofacitinib. These receptors originate from a human donor with alopecia areata.

The chain uses TRBV6-6 and TRBJ2-3; D call uncertain. The V and J ends lost 4 bases and 2 bases respectively, with 4 bases between them. Germline CDR1 and CDR2: MNHNY and SVGAGI (reference sequence). This CDR3 region has 12 residues. In DNA form, the CDR3 reads TGTGCCAGCAGTTCCCTCACAGATACGCAGTATTTT. Protein product: CASSSLTDTQYF.

The sample holds a few counts of this clone. The chain combines TRBV27 with TRBJ2-1; D is unclear. V was clipped by 8 bases and J by 8 bases, with 10 bases between them. Germline CDR1 and CDR2: MNHEY and SMNVEV (reference sequence). The CDR3 runs 11 residues. The CDR3 loop reads CASPIPHEQFF. Here the CDR3 DNA reads TGTGCCAGCCCTATCCCACATGAGCAGTTCTTC.

This clone appeared a few times. This chain joins TRBV5-6 and TRBJ2-1; D is tentatively TRBD1 or TRBD2 (5 bases each). CDR1 and CDR2 from the germline V gene are SGHDT and YYEEEE. The germline V and J ends were trimmed by 4 bases and 10 bases, with 9 bases remaining between them. The CDR3 spans 11 residues. The DNA for the CDR3 is TGTGCCAGCAGCGGGACGGTAGAGCAGTTCTTC. Translating it yields CASSGTVEQFF.

This rearrangement joins TRBV5-4 to TRBJ2-5, with 15 bases matching TRBD2. This CDR3 spans 17 amino acids. Trimming took 4 bases from V and 4 from J; bases not matched to a gene: 8. CDR1 SGHNT and CDR2 YYREEE come from the germline V gene (reference sequence). CDR3: CASSRWTSGGAGETQYF. The CDR3 region has the DNA TGTGCCAGCAGCCGATGGACTAGCGGGGGGGCCGGAGAGACCCAGTACTTC. Drawing the rest from reference TRBV5-4 and TRBJ2-5, the complete variable domain is ETGVTQSPTHLIKTRGQQVTLRCSSQSGHNTVSWYQQALGQGPQFIFQYYREEENGRGNFPPRFSGLQFPNYSSELNVNALELDDSALYLCASSRWTSGGAGETQYFGPGTRLLVL.

J is TRBJ2-3 and V is TRBV9, with 10 nucleotides matching TRBD2. The trim removed 3 bases at V and 5 bases at J, leaving 9 bases unmatched. The germline gives CDR1 SGDLS, CDR2 YYNGEE. The CDR3 loop spans 16 amino acids. CDR3 nucleotides: TGTGCCAGCAGCGCCCAGGGACTAGCGTCCAGAGATACGCAGTATTTT. Amino acids: CASSAQGLASRDTQYF.

The chain employs TRBV7-9 and TRBJ1-1, with no clear D. The CDR3 consists of 10 residues. Germline assignment: CDR1 SEHNR and CDR2 FQNEAQ (reference sequence). The V gene lost 7 bases and the J gene lost 5 bases, with 5 bases spanning the gap. The CDR3 sequence: CASNKTEAFF. The CDR3 region has the DNA TGTGCCAGCAACAAAACTGAAGCTTTCTTT.

V usage is TRBV9 and J usage is TRBJ2-3; D is possibly TRBD1 (8 bases). V was clipped by 4 bases and J by 2 bases, with 17 bases between them. This CDR3 has 16 residues. Germline V lookup: CDR1 SGDLS, CDR2 YYNGEE. In DNA, the CDR3 is TGTGCCAGCAGCACCAGACAGGGGACTAACACAGATACGCAGTATTTT. This gives the protein CASSTRQGTNTDTQYF. Using reference TRBV9 and TRBJ2-3 for the parts outside the CDR3, the full variable domain is DSGVTQTPKHLITATGQRVTLRCSPRSGDLSVYWYQQSLDQGLQFLIQYYNGEERAKGNILERFSAQQFPDLHSELNLSSLELGDSALYFCASSTRQGTNTDTQYFGPGTRLTVL.

This clone was seen just once. The chain is built from TRBV20-1 and TRBJ2-5; no clear D. The CDR3 length is 11 residues. V lost 6 bases to trimming and J lost 5 bases, with 10 bases between them. Germline lookup yields CDR1 DFQATT and CDR2 SNEGSKA (reference sequence). In DNA, the CDR3 is TGCAGTGCAGCGATCGGGGAGACCCAGTACTTC. Its protein product is CSAAIGETQYF.

This clone was observed a few times. The rearrangement joins TRBV14 to TRBJ1-2; weak D call: TRBD1 (6 bases). Germline loops: CDR1 SGHDN, CDR2 FVKESK. This CDR3 comprises 15 residues. Trimming removed 3 bases from V and 4 bases from J, with 15 bases in between. The CDR3 sequence is CASSQTGGASYGYTF. The CDR3 bases are TGTGCCAGCAGCCAGACGGGGGGCGCGTCCTATGGCTACACCTTC. Filled out from reference TRBV14 and TRBJ1-2, the complete variable domain reads EAGVTQFPSHSVIEKGQTVTLRCDPISGHDNLYWYRRVMGKEIKFLLHFVKESKQDESGMPNNRFLAERTGGTYSTLKVQPAELEDSGVYFCASSQTGGASYGYTFGSGTRLTVV.

The rearrangement uses TRBV7-9 and TRBJ2-7; tentative D call: TRBD1 (6 bases). The germline V gene encodes CDR1 SEHNR and CDR2 FQNEAQ (reference sequence). Trimming shortened V by 6 bases and J by 2 bases, and 17 bases separated the two germline ends. This CDR3 contains 15 residues. The CDR3 is CASSTPEGQPYEQYF. CDR3 coding DNA: TGTGCCAGCAGTACTCCCGAGGGACAACCCTACGAGCAGTACTTC.

This rearrangement joins TRBV7-8 to TRBJ2-7, with D perhaps matching TRBD1 or TRBD2 (5 bases each). The CDR3 loop spans 14 amino acids. V lost 1 base to trimming and J lost 7 bases, with 14 bases between them. Germline CDR1 is SGHVS and CDR2 is FQNEAQ. DNA of the CDR3: TGTGCCAGCAGCTTAGTTGGGGGAGAGGGGGAGCAGTACTTC. This gives the protein CASSLVGGEGEQYF. Looking up the rest from reference TRBV7-8 and TRBJ2-7 gives the full variable domain: GAGVSQSPRYKVAKRGQDVALRCDPISGHVSLFWYQQALGQGPEFLTYFQNEAQLDKSGLPSDRFFAERPEGSVSTLKIQRTQQEDSAVYLCASSLVGGEGEQYFGPGTRLTVT.

The chain joins TRBV11-2 to TRBJ2-5; D might be TRBD1 (5 bases). In germline, CDR1 is SGHAT, CDR2 FQNNGV. V gave up 0 bases and J gave up 9 bases, with 17 bases separating them. The CDR3 runs 15 residues. CDR3 bases: TGTGCCAGCAGCTTAGATCAGAGCACCCTAGGGGCCCAGTACTTC. Translation gives CASSLDQSTLGAQYF.

This clone was seen repeatedly, ten times or more. At the DNA level, this CDR3 is encoded by other sequences in the same sample as well. This rearrangement joins TRBV5-1 to TRBJ2-7; TRBD1 matches at 12 bases. CDR1 SGHRS and CDR2 YFSETQ come from the germline V gene. The CDR3 runs to 14 residues. Trimming cost V 4 bases and J 7 bases; bases outside gene matches: 6. The DNA for the CDR3 is TGCGCCAGCAGCCCCGGGACAGGGGGCGGGGAGCAGTACTTC. It encodes CASSPGTGGGEQYF.

V gene TRBV6-6 combines with J gene TRBJ1-5; 9 nucleotides agree with TRBD1. Germline trimming cut 6 bases from V and 6 bases from J; bases unmatched to any gene: 6. CDR1 is MNHNY and CDR2 is SVGAGI in the germline V gene (reference sequence). The CDR3 is 14 amino acids. The CDR3 loop reads CASSPDRGAQPQHF. Written as DNA, the CDR3 is TGTGCCAGCAGCCCTGACAGGGGGGCTCAGCCCCAGCATTTT.

This chain's CDR3 is CASSLSGGTEQYF. The CDR3 bases are TGTGCCAGCAGCTTGTCAGGAGGGACCGAGCAGTACTTC. The V call is TRBV5-6, the J call TRBJ2-7, with D perhaps TRBD2 (6 bases). Trimming took 1 base from V and 6 from J, leaving 11 bases between them. This CDR3 region has 13 residues. Germline CDR1 reads SGHDT; CDR2 reads YYEEEE. Using reference TRBV5-6 and TRBJ2-7 for the parts outside the CDR3, the full variable domain is DAGVTQSPTHLIKTRGQQVTLRCSPKSGHDTVSWYQQALGQGPQFIFQYYEEEERQRGNFPDRFSGHQFPNYSSELNVNALLLGDSALYLCASSLSGGTEQYFGPGTRLTVT.

This clone occurred once. V gene TRBV13 combines with J gene TRBJ2-7; no definite D call. Trimming removed 1 base at V and 3 bases at J, with 10 bases between. This CDR3 has 14 amino acids. Germline V gene data show CDR1 as PRHDT and CDR2 as FYEKMQ (reference sequence). As DNA, the CDR3 is TGTGCCAGCAGCTTAGAAGGGTCCAACTACGAGCAGTACTTC. It is translated as CASSLEGSNYEQYF.

In regard to this clone: The same CDR3 also results from other DNA sequences found in this sample. The chain is built from TRBV5-1 and TRBJ2-5; no clear D gene. V was clipped by 5 bases and J by 3 bases, with 5 bases between them. CDR1 is SGHRS and CDR2 is YFSETQ in the germline V gene. The CDR3 loop spans 11 amino acids. The CDR3 protein is CASRREETQYF. In nucleotides, the CDR3 is TGCGCCAGCAGACGGGAAGAGACCCAGTACTTC.

The rearrangement uses TRBV30 and TRBJ1-4; 9 nucleotides align to TRBD1. The length of the CDR3 is 11 residues. V was pared by 6 bases and J by 12 bases, with 5 bases of the junction left unmatched. From germline, CDR1 is GTSNPN and CDR2 SVGIG (reference sequence). CDR3 sequence reads: CACRTGAELFF. Written as DNA, the CDR3 is TGTGCCTGCAGGACAGGGGCGGAACTGTTTTTT.

There are a few counts of this clone. The chain couples TRBV30 to TRBJ2-1, with 8 bases fitting TRBD2. Losses at the gene ends were 0 bases for V and 8 bases for J; bases not matched to a gene: 6. Germline loops: CDR1 GTSNPN, CDR2 SVGIG (reference sequence). The CDR3 loop spans 14 amino acids. CDR3 amino acids: CAWSVRRGVYEQFF. In nucleotides, the CDR3 is TGTGCCTGGAGTGTACGGCGGGGGGTTTATGAGCAGTTCTTC.

This clone was picked up a small number of times. The chain combines TRBV5-1 with TRBJ2-3; possible D gene TRBD2, 6 bases. Looked up from germline, CDR1 is SGHRS and CDR2 is YFSETQ. The CDR3 spans 15 residues. With 0 bases removed from V and 5 bases from J, the gap between germline ends came to 13 bases. The chain's CDR3 is CASSLATGTRDTQYF. The DNA for the CDR3 is TGCGCCAGCAGCTTGGCCACGGGGACTCGAGATACGCAGTATTTT.

This sequence joins TRBV7-9 and TRBJ2-7; D is unclear. Trimming took off 1 base at V and 5 bases at J, with 9 bases between the two ends. CDR1 is SEHNR, CDR2 FQNEAQ, per germline (reference sequence). This CDR3 is built from 13 residues. The CDR3 loop reads CASSLVVEDEQYF. In DNA form, the CDR3 reads TGTGCCAGCAGCTTAGTGGTTGAAGACGAGCAGTACTTC. Looking up the rest from reference TRBV7-9 and TRBJ2-7 gives the full variable domain: DTGVSQNPRHKITKRGQNVTFRCDPISEHNRLYWYRQTLGQGPEFLTYFQNEAQLEKSRLLSDRFSAERPKGSFSTLEIQRTEQGDSAMYLCASSLVVEDEQYFGPGTRLTVT.

V is TRBV19 and J is TRBJ1-2; no firm D call. The CDR3 extends over 12 amino acids. In germline, CDR1 is LNHDA, CDR2 SQIVND (reference sequence). The V end was cut by 5 bases, the J end by 8 bases, with 12 bases between. DNA of the CDR3: TGTGCCAGTAGTCCCCGGCGGGGAGGCTACACCTTC. It specifies CASSPRRGGYTF. Supplemented by reference TRBV19 and TRBJ1-2, the full variable domain reads DGGITQSPKYLFRKEGQNVTLSCEQNLNHDAMYWYRQDPGQGLRLIYYSQIVNDFQKGDIAEGYSVSREKKESFPLTVTSAQKNPTAFYLCASSPRRGGYTFGSGTRLTVV.

This clone was seen a handful of times. V is TRBV6-5 and J is TRBJ2-2; D is ambiguous. Trimming removed 2 bases at V and 5 bases at J, with 6 bases between. The CDR3 has 13 residues. Germline V gene lookup returns CDR1 MNHEY and CDR2 SVGAGI. The CDR3 bases are TGTGCCAGCAGTTACGTGGGTACCGGGGAGCTGTTTTTT. Its translation is CASSYVGTGELFF.

This clone has more than one count but fewer than ten. The chain carries TRBV25-1 and TRBJ2-5; 10 positions agree with TRBD1. The end of the DNA is better explained by TRBJ2-7, so the J call may be wrong. This CDR3 is built from 17 residues. The germline V gene has CDR1 MGHDK and CDR2 SYGVNS. Written as DNA, the CDR3 is TGTGCCAGCAGTGGGGGAGACAGGGGGCTAGTTACCTACGAGCAGTACTTC. Translated: CASSGGDRGLVTYEQYF.

In its sample, this clone was seen a few times. V usage is TRBV5-1 and J usage is TRBJ2-5; TRBD2 is a possible D gene (5 bases). Germline V gene data show CDR1 as SGHRS and CDR2 as YFSETQ. This CDR3 is built from 12 residues. V gave up 3 bases and J gave up 5 bases, with 8 bases separating them. The CDR3 DNA follows: TGCGCCAGCAGCTCCGGGGAGGAGACCCAGTACTTC. Amino acids: CASSSGEETQYF. The full variable domain, completed using reference TRBV5-1 and TRBJ2-5, is KAGVTQTPRYLIKTRGQQVTLSCSPISGHRSVSWYQQTPGQGLQFLFEYFSETQRNKGNFPGRFSGRQFSNSRSEMNVSTLELGDSALYLCASSSGEETQYFGPGTRLLVL.

This chain uses TRBV27 with TRBJ1-5; D not certain. V gave up 5 bases and J gave up 2 bases, with 7 bases separating them. The CDR3 sequence is 13 residues long. Germline-derived CDR1 and CDR2 are MNHEY and SMNVEV (reference sequence). CDR3 bases: TGTGCCAGCAGTCAGAGCCGCAATCAGCCCCAGCATTTT. As protein: CASSQSRNQPQHF.

This clone was picked up many times. This sequence joins TRBV7-3 and TRBJ1-5, with 8 bases fitting TRBD1. The germline gives CDR1 SGHTA, CDR2 FQGTGA. The CDR3 has 13 residues. V gave up 4 bases and J gave up 7 bases; unmatched junction bases: 3. The DNA for the CDR3 is TGTGCCAGCAGCTACTACAGGGGGCAGCCCCAGCATTTT. Its translation: CASSYYRGQPQHF.